This entry lists 8 T cell receptor beta chains sequenced from one sample in a study of T cell clonality in common variable immunodeficiency (dated by TCRdb to 2014 to 2015). Antigens for these TCRs are unknown. The full study reports these points: Fewer deletions and N-nucleotide insertions were reportedly observed in CVID TCRbeta sequences, and highly modified clones with 13 or more V deletions were reportedly absent from CVID TCRbeta sequences.

The library was made by the immunoSEQ multiplex PCR assay. TCRdb carries this immuneACCESS record with in-frame sequences only. Its versions omit some clonotypes, under half of them owing to an unresolved V gene in the studies checked, with the rest unexplained. Listed for this sample are about 28,000 clones, none observed only a single time. The ten largest clones add up to roughly 3% of the sample. The sequenced material came from peripheral blood mononuclear cells. The receptor source for this set is a human donor with common variable immunodeficiency.

This clone was seen more than once but under ten times. The CDR3 extends 3 residues past the end of the read, so its final part is completed from the germline J gene. This rearrangement joins TRBV2 to TRBJ1-4; tentative D call: TRBD1 (5 bases). Germline V gene data show CDR1 as SNHLY and CDR2 as FYNNEI. This CDR3 spans 15 amino acids. The V and J ends lost 2 bases and 8 bases respectively, with 15 bases between them. The CDR3 here is CASSETPAGQEKLFF. The covered CDR3 bases are TGTGCCAGCAGTGAAACCCCCGCGGGGCAGGAAAAA.

Comment on this clone: The sequence runs out 3 residues before the end of the CDR3; the remainder is reconstructed from the germline J gene. This sequence joins TRBV7-8 and TRBJ1-1, with D perhaps TRBD1 (6 bases). CDR3 length: 16 residues. Per germline, CDR1 SGHVS and CDR2 FQNEAQ. V gave up 4 bases and J gave up 4 bases, with 19 bases separating them. This chain's CDR3 is CASSWIQGFDGTEAFF. The DNA read from the CDR3 is TGTGCCAGCAGCTGGATACAGGGTTTTGATGGCACTGAA.

Concerning this clone itself: The sequence runs out 3 residues before the end of the CDR3; the remainder is reconstructed from the germline J gene. V is TRBV7-3 and J is TRBJ2-5; 9 positions agree with TRBD1. V was pared by 2 bases and J by 4 bases, with 8 bases of the junction left unmatched. The CDR3 extends over 16 amino acids. Germline CDR1 and CDR2: SGHTA and FQGTGA. The CDR3 is CASSLWGTGTGETQYF. Incomplete CDR3 DNA: TGTGCCAGCAGCTTATGGGGGACAGGGACGGGAGAGACC.

CDR3 sequence: CASSLDRGGYGYTF. CDR3 DNA, as far as it was read: TGTGCCAGCAGCTTGGACAGGGGAGGCTATGGC. The chain carries TRBV7-9 and TRBJ1-2, with 9 positions matching TRBD1. The CDR3 end falls 3 residues outside the read, so it is completed with the germline J gene. Germline V lookup: CDR1 SEHNR, CDR2 FQNEAQ (reference sequence). This CDR3 spans 14 amino acids. J was trimmed by 4 bases and V by 3 bases; bases with no gene match: 3.

The sample holds many counts of this clone. The CDR3 extends 3 residues past the end of the read, so its final part is completed from the germline J gene. The chain uses TRBV12-3 or TRBV12-4 and TRBJ1-2, with D tentatively TRBD1 (5 bases). This CDR3 has 14 amino acids. The covered CDR3 bases are TGTGCCAGCAGCCCCTGGCCGGTGGGGCTAGGC. It translates to CASSPWPVGLG. The whole CDR3 sequence is CASSPWPVGLGYTF.

A word on this clone: Read data end 3 residues before the CDR3 end; the end is taken from the germline J gene. The chain uses TRBV7-6 and TRBJ1-1, with no clear D. CDR1 is SGHVS and CDR2 is FNYEAQ in the germline V gene. V was pared by 2 bases and J by 4 bases, with 14 bases between. The CDR3 runs 15 residues. The CDR3 DNA, read in part, is TGTGCCAGCAGCTTACAGGCTGGGTACGGCACTGAA. This sequence encodes CASSLQAGYGTE. The entire CDR3 reads CASSLQAGYGTEAFF. Together with reference TRBV7-6 and TRBJ1-1, the CDR3 gives the full variable domain: GAGVSQSPRYKVTKRGQDVALRCDPISGHVSLYWYRQALGQGPEFLTYFNYEAQQDKSGLPNDRFSAERPEGSISTLTIQRTEQRDSAMYRCASSLQAGYGTEAFFGQGTRLTVV.

This clone occurred many times. Read coverage stops 3 residues before the CDR3 terminus; the germline J gene supplies the remainder. This rearrangement joins TRBV7-8 to TRBJ2-1; 10 bases align to TRBD1. Germline-derived CDR1 and CDR2 are SGHVS and FQNEAQ. The CDR3 totals 17 residues. Trimming cost V 3 bases and J 4 bases; bases outside gene matches: 9. The chain's CDR3 is CASSFLTGGYTYNEQFF. The sequenced part of the CDR3 DNA is TGTGCCAGCAGCTTCCTGACAGGGGGCTATACTTACAATGAG. The variable domain in full, completed from reference TRBV7-8 and TRBJ2-1, reads GAGVSQSPRYKVAKRGQDVALRCDPISGHVSLFWYQQALGQGPEFLTYFQNEAQLDKSGLPSDRFFAERPEGSVSTLKIQRTQQEDSAVYLCASSFLTGGYTYNEQFFGPGTRLTVL.

This clone showed up just a few times. The sequenced fragment ends 3 residues before the CDR3 boundary, so the rest is inferred from the germline J gene. V is TRBV19 and J is TRBJ2-7; 9 positions agree with TRBD2. The CDR3 runs 15 residues. Germline CDR1 reads LNHDA; CDR2 reads SQIVND (reference sequence). J lost 3 bases, V lost 6 bases, and 9 bases had no gene match. The CDR3 is CASSNIAGDYYEQYF. Incomplete CDR3 DNA: TGTGCCAGTAGCAACATAGCGGGGGACTACTACGAG.